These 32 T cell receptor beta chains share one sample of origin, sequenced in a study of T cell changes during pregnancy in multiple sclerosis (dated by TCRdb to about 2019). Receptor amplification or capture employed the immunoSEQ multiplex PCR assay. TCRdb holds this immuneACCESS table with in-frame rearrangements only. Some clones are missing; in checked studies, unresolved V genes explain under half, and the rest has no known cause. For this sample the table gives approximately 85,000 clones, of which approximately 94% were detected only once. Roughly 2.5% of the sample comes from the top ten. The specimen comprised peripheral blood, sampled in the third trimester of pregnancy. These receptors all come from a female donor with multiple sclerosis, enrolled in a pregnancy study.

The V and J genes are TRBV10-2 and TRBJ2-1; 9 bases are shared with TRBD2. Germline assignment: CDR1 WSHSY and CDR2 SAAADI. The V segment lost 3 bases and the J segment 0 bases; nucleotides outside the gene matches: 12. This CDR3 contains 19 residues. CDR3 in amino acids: CASSDLSGGPKSSYNEQFF. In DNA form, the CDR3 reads TGCGCCAGCAGTGATCTCAGCGGGGGGCCGAAGAGCTCCTACAATGAGCAGTTCTTC.

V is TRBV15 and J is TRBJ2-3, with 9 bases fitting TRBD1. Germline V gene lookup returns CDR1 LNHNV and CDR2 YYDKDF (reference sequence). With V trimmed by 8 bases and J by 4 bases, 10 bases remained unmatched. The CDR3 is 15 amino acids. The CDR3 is CATEQGARNADTQYF. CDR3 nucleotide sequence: TGTGCCACCGAACAGGGGGCTAGGAATGCAGATACGCAGTATTTT.

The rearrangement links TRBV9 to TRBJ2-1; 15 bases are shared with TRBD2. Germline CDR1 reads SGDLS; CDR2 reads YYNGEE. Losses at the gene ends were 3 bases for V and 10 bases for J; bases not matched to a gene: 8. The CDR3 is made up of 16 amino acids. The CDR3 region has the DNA TGTGCCAGCAGCGGAAGGGTGGGACTAGCGGGGGGCGAGCAGTTCTTC. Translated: CASSGRVGLAGGEQFF.

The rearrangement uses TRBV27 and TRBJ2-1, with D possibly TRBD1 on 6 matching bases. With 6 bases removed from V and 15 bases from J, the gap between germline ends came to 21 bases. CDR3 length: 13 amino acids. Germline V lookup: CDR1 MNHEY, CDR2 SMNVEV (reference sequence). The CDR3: CASSQTTGQGRFF. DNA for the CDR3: TGTGCCAGCAGCCAGACTACAGGGCAGGGAAGGTTCTTC.

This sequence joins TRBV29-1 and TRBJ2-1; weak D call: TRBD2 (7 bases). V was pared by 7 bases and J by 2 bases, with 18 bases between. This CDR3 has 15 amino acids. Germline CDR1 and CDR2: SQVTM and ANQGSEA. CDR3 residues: CSGDAGGPTYNEQFF. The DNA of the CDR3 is TGCAGCGGTGACGCCGGGGGGCCAACCTACAATGAGCAGTTCTTC.

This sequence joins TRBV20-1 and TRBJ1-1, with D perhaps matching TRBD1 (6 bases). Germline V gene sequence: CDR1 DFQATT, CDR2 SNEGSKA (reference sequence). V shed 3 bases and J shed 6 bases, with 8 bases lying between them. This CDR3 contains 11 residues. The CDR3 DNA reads TGCAGTGCTAGTCAGGGGCCTGAAGCTTTCTTT. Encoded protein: CSASQGPEAFF.

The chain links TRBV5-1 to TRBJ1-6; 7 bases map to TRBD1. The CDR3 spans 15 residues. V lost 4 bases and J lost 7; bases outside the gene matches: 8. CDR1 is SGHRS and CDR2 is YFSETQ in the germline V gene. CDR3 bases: TGCGCCAGCAGCCTGATCGGGACAGAAAATTCACCCCTCCACTTT. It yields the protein CASSLIGTENSPLHF.

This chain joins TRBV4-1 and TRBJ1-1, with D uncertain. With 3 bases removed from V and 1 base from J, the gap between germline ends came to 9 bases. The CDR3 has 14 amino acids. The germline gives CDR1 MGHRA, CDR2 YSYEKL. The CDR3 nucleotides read TGCGCCAGCAGCCACTTGTCGGGGAACACTGAAGCTTTCTTT. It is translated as CASSHLSGNTEAFF.

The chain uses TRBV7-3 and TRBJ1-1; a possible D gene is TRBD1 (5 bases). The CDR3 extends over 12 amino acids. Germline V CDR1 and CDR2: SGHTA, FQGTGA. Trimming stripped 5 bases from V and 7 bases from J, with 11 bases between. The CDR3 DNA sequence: TGTGCCAGCAGCGGGCGGGGGAGTGAAGCTTTCTTT. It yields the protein CASSGRGSEAFF.

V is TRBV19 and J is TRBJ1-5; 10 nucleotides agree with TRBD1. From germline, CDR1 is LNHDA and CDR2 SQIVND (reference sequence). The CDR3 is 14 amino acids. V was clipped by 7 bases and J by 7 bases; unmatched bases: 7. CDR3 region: CASKTGGSRQPQHF. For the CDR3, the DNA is TGTGCCAGTAAGACAGGGGGCAGTAGGCAGCCCCAGCATTTT.

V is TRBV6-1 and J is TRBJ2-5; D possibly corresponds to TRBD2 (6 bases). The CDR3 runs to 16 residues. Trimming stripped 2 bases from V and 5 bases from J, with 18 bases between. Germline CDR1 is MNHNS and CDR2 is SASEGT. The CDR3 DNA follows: TGTGCCAGCAGTGAATTTAACACGGGGGTAGGGGAGACCCAGTACTTC. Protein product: CASSEFNTGVGETQYF.

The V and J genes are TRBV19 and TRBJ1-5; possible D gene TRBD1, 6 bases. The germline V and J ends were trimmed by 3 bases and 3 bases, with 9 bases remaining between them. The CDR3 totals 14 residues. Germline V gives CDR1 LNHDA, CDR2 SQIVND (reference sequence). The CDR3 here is CASSIGQNNQPQHF. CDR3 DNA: TGTGCCAGTAGTATTGGACAGAACAATCAGCCCCAGCATTTT.

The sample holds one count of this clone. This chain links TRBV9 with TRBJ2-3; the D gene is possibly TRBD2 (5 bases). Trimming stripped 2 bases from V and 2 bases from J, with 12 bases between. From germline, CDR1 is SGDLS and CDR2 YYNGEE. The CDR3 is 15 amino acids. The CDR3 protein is CASSVASGYTDTQYF. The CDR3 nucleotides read TGTGCCAGCAGCGTCGCCTCGGGGTACACAGATACGCAGTATTTT.

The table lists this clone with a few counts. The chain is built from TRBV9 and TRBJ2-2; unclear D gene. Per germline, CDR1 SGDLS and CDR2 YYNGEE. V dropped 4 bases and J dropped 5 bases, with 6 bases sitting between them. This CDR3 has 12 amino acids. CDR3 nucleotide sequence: TGTGCCAGCAGCTCCCGGACCGGGGAGCTGTTTTTT. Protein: CASSSRTGELFF.

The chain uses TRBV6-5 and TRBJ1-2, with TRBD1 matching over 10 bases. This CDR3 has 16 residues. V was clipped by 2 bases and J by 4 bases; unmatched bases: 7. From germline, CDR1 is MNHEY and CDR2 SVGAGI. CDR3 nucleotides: TGTGCCAGCAGTTACGGTAGCGGGACAGGGGTCTATGGCTACACCTTC. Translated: CASSYGSGTGVYGYTF.

CDR3 region: CASSSMGSSGVSTDTQYF. As DNA, the CDR3 is TGTGCCAGCAGCTCCATGGGGAGTAGCGGGGTGAGCACAGATACGCAGTATTTT. This rearrangement joins TRBV7-3 to TRBJ2-3; 8 nucleotides align to TRBD2. V lost 4 bases, J lost 0 bases, and 12 bases stayed unmatched. This CDR3 contains 18 residues. The germline CDR1 and CDR2 sequences are SGHTA and FQGTGA.

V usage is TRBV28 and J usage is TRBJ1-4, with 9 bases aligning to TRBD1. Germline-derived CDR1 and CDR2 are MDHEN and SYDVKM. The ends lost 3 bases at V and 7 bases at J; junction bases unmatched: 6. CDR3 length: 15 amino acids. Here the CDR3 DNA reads TGTGCCAGCAGTTTCGGGACAGGGCAGGGTGAAAAACTGTTTTTT. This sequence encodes CASSFGTGQGEKLFF.

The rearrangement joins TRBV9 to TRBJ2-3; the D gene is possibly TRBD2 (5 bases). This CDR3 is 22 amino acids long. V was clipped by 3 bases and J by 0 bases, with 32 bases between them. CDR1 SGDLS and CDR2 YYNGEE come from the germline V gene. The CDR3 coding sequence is TGTGCCAGCAGCGGAAACCCTCGGTCTAGCAGAAGAAGCCAACTGAGCACAGATACGCAGTATTTT. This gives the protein CASSGNPRSSRRSQLSTDTQYF.

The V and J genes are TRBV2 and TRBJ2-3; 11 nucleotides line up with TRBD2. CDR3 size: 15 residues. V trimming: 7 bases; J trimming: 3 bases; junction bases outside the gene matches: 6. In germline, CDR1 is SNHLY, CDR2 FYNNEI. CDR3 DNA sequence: TGTGCCAGCATGAGAGGGACTAGCGGAACAGATACGCAGTATTTT. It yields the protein CASMRGTSGTDTQYF.

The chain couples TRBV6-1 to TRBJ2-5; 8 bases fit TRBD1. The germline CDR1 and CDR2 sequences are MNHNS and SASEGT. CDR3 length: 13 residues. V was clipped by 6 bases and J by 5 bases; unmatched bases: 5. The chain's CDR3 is CASSARQGETQYF. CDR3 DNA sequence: TGTGCCAGCAGCGCCCGACAGGGGGAGACCCAGTACTTC.

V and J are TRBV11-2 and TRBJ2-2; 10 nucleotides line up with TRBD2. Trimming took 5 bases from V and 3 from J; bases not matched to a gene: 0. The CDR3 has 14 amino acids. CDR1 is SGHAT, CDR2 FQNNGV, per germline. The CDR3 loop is CASSTSGDTGELFF. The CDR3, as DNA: TGTGCCAGCAGCACTAGCGGGGACACCGGGGAGCTGTTTTTT.

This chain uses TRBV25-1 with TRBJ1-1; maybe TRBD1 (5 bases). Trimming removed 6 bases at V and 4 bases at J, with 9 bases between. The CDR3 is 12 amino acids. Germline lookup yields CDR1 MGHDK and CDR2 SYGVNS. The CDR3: CASSQGGTEAFF. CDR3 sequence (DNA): TGTGCCAGCAGCCAGGGCGGCACTGAAGCTTTCTTT.

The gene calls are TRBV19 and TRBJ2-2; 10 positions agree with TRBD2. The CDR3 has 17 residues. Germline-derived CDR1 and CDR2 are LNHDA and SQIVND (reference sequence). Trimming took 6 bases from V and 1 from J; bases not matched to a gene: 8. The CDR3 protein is CASRLSGGVVNTGELFF. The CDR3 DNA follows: TGTGCCAGTAGACTAAGCGGGGGGGTTGTGAACACCGGGGAGCTGTTTTTT.

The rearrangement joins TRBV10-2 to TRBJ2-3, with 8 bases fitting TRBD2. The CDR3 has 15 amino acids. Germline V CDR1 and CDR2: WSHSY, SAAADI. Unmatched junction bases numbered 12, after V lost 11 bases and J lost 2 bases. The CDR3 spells CAASPSGGPTDTQYF. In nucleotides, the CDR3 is TGCGCCGCCTCTCCCTCGGGGGGGCCCACAGATACGCAGTATTTT.

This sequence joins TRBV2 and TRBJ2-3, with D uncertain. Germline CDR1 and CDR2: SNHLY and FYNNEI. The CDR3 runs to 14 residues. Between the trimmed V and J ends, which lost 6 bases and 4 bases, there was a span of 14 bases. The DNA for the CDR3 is TGTGCCAGCAGGCGGCGAGAGAGTCCAGATACGCAGTATTTT. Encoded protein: CASRRRESPDTQYF. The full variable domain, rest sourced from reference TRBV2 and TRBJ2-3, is EPEVTQTPSHQVTQMGQEVILRCVPISNHLYFYWYRQILGQKVEFLVSFYNNEISEKSEIFDDQFSVERPDGSNFTLKIRSTKLEDSAMYFCASRRRESPDTQYFGPGTRLTVL.

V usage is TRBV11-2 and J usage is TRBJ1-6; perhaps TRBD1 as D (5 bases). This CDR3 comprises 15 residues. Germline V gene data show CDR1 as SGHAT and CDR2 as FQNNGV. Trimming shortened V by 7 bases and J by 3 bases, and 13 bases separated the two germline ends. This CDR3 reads CASTLGANYNSPLHF. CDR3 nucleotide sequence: TGTGCCAGCACCCTAGGGGCTAACTATAATTCACCCCTCCACTTT.

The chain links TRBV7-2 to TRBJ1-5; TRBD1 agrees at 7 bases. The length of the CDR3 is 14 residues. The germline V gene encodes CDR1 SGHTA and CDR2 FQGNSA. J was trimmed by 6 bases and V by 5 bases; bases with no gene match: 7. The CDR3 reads CASSHRQGGQPQHF. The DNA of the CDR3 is TGTGCCAGCAGCCATCGACAGGGAGGTCAGCCCCAGCATTTT. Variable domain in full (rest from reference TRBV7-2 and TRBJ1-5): GAGVSQSPSNKVTEKGKDVELRCDPISGHTALYWYRQSLGQGLEFLIYFQGNSAPDKSGLPSDRFSAERTGGSVSTLTIQRTQQEDSAVYLCASSHRQGGQPQHFGDGTRLSIL.

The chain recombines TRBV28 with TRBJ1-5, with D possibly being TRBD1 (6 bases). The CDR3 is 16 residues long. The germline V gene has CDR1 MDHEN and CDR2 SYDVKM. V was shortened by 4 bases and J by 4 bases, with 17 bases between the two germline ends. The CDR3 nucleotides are TGTGCCAGCAGTTCCCCCGGGTGGGGGCCGAATCAGCCCCAGCATTTT. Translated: CASSSPGWGPNQPQHF.

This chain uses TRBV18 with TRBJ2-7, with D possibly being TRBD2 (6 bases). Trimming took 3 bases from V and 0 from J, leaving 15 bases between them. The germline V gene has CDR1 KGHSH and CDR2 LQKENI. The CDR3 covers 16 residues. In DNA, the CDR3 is TGTGCCAGCTCACCTCTAGGCGCGGGAAGCTCCTACGAGCAGTACTTC. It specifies CASSPLGAGSSYEQYF.

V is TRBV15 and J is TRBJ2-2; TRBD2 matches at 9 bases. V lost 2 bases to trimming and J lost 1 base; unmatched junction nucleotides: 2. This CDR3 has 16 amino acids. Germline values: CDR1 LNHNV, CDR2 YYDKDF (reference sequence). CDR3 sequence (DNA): TGTGCCACCAGCAGATTAGCGGGGGAGAACACCGGGGAGCTGTTTTTT. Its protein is CATSRLAGENTGELFF.

The CDR3 spells CASSQIVSFATNEKLFF. Here the CDR3 DNA reads TGTGCCAGCAGCCAAATTGTGTCTTTTGCAACTAATGAAAAACTGTTTTTT. The J gene is TRBJ1-4, the V gene TRBV4-2; D call uncertain. V lost 2 bases to trimming and J lost 0 bases, with 13 bases between them. Germline CDR1 is LGHNA and CDR2 is YNFKEQ. The CDR3 length is 17 residues.

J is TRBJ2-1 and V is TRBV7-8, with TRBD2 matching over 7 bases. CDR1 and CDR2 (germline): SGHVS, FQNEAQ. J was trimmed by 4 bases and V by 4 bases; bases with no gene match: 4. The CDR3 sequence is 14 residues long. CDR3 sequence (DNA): TGTGCCAGCAGCTGGGACGGGGGGTACAATGAGCAGTTCTTC. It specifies CASSWDGGYNEQFF.